This TCR beta chain was observed in a study of technical replicates of blood from a few donors. The CDR3 consists of 14 residues. Germline-derived CDR1 and CDR2 are SGHRS and YFSETQ. V lost 5 bases and J lost 0, with 10 bases in between. Some clones are missing from TCRdb's copy, which holds only in-frame ones; the method was immunoSEQ multiplex PCR. The table records more than 65,000 clones, 80% to 90% of them present only once. Input material: PBMCs. The TCR comes from a human donor in good health. Some clones in this sample may be carry-over from other donors' samples. The chain joins TRBV5-1 to TRBJ2-3; D is uncertain. As DNA, the CDR3 is TGCGCCAGCAGGCCGGTAGAGAGCACAGATACGCAGTATTTT. The encoded protein is CASRPVESTDTQYF.